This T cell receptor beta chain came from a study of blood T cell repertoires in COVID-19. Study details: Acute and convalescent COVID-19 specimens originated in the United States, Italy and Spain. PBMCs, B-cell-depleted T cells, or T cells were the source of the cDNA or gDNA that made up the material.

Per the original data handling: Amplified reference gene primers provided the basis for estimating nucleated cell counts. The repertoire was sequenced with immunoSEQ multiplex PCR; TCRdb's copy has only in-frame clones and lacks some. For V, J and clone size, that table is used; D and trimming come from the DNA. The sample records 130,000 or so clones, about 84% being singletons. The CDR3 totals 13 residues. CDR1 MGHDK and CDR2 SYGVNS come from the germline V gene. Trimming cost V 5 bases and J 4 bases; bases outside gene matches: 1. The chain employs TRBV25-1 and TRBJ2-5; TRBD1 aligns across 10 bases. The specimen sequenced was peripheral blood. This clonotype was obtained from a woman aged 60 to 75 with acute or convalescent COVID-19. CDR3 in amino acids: CASSWTGGETQYF. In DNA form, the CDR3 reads TGTGCCAGCAGTTGGACAGGGGGAGAGACCCAGTACTTC.